This T cell receptor (beta chain) was found in a study of blood T cell repertoires in COVID-19. At the level of the study: Specimens from acute and convalescent COVID-19 originated in the United States, Italy and Spain. In each case, the material was cDNA or gDNA derived from T cells, B-cell-depleted T cells, or PBMCs.

Per the authors' pipeline: How many nucleated cells were present was estimated from reference gene primer amplification. Some clones are missing from TCRdb's copy, which holds only in-frame ones; the method was immunoSEQ multiplex PCR. Clone size and V and J calls were adopted from that table, with D and trimming inferred from the DNA. The table includes tens of thousands of clones, 88% detected once. Germline V gives CDR1 LGHNA, CDR2 YSLEER. V dropped 2 bases and J dropped 3; count of bases not matched to a gene: 14. The CDR3 sequence is 20 residues long. The chain couples TRBV4-3 to TRBJ2-2; 11 bases align to TRBD2. Sequenced sample: peripheral blood. The origin of this receptor is a human donor in a cohort sampled during active COVID-19. The CDR3 reads CASSQNPGVAGGPDTGELFF. The CDR3 DNA reads as TGCGCCAGCAGCCAAAACCCGGGGGTAGCGGGGGGGCCCGACACCGGGGAGCTGTTTTTT.